This passage covers 2 T cell receptor beta chains from one sample sequenced in a study of blood T cell repertoires in COVID-19. Repertoires were generated with immunoSEQ multiplex PCR, while TCRdb's copy carries only in-frame clones and drops some. This repertoire shows roughly 330,000 clones, 80% to 90% found once; its top ten account for around 9.3%. Specimen: PBMCs or T cells enriched from blood (not recorded which). All receptors come from a woman aged 18 to 35 who had recovered from COVID-19.

V is TRBV12-5 and J is TRBJ2-1, with D maybe TRBD2 (5 bases). Germline V gives CDR1 LGHNT, CDR2 FRNRAP. V shed 5 bases and J shed 10 bases, with 12 bases lying between them. The CDR3 totals 12 residues. CDR3 protein: CASGPYEGEQFF. The CDR3 DNA reads TGTGCTAGTGGTCCGTATGAGGGAGAGCAGTTCTTC.

This chain joins TRBV6-5 and TRBJ1-2; TRBD1 matches at 8 bases. Germline V gives CDR1 MNHEY, CDR2 SVGAGI. V lost 6 bases, J lost 1 base, and 4 bases stayed unmatched. CDR3 length: 14 residues. The CDR3 loop is CASSQGADNYGYTF. CDR3 coding DNA: TGTGCCAGCAGCCAGGGGGCGGATAACTATGGCTACACCTTC.